The 6 T cell receptor beta chains presented below share a single source sample, sequenced in a study of cytomegalovirus exposure and HLA in healthy donors. Primers included in the PCR were 60 Vbeta and 13 Jbeta primers. Method: immunoSEQ multiplex PCR; TCRdb's copy keeps in-frame clones and lacks some. The sample holds roughly 190,000 clones, around 87% seen once. Material: PBMCs. Every receptor here comes from a woman between 18 and 29 years old in good health and CMV-seronegative.

The chain is built from TRBV6-1 and TRBJ1-2; 8 positions match TRBD1. The CDR3 contains 11 residues. Trimming cost V 10 bases and J 8 bases; bases outside gene matches: 6. The germline V gene has CDR1 MNHNS and CDR2 SASEGT. The CDR3 spells CATQGEGGYTF. For the CDR3, the DNA is TGTGCCACACAGGGGGAGGGGGGCTACACCTTC.

This chain uses TRBV2 with TRBJ2-1, with 9 bases identical to TRBD1. There are 14 residues in the CDR3. The germline gives CDR1 SNHLY, CDR2 FYNNEI. V shed 7 bases and J 5 bases; nucleotides not matched to a gene: 6. The CDR3 region has the DNA TGTGCCAGCAAAGGGACAGGGAATAACAATGAGCAGTTCTTC. The encoded protein is CASKGTGNNNEQFF.

The chain carries TRBV9 and TRBJ1-1, with unresolved D. Germline V gene data show CDR1 as SGDLS and CDR2 as YYNGEE. The CDR3 is 13 residues long. V was pared by 0 bases and J by 4 bases, with 7 bases between. In nucleotides, the CDR3 is TGTGCCAGCAGCGTAGGGGCAGCCACTGAAGCTTTCTTT. Its protein product is CASSVGAATEAFF. Using reference TRBV9 and TRBJ1-1 for the parts outside the CDR3, the full variable domain is DSGVTQTPKHLITATGQRVTLRCSPRSGDLSVYWYQQSLDQGLQFLIQYYNGEERAKGNILERFSAQQFPDLHSELNLSSLELGDSALYFCASSVGAATEAFFGQGTRLTVV.

The chain couples TRBV5-1 to TRBJ2-3; the match to TRBD2 covers 9 bases. The CDR3 loop spans 16 amino acids. The junction had 6 bases not matched to a gene; V was cut back by 4 bases and J by 0 bases. The germline V gene has CDR1 SGHRS and CDR2 YFSETQ. The CDR3 protein is CASSPGTSTSTDTQYF. The CDR3, as DNA: TGCGCCAGCAGCCCCGGGACTAGCACGAGCACAGATACGCAGTATTTT.

This chain joins TRBV4-3 and TRBJ2-3; 8 positions match TRBD2. V lost 5 bases and J lost 0; bases outside the gene matches: 10. The CDR3 totals 17 residues. Germline V gene data show CDR1 as LGHNA and CDR2 as YSLEER. The DNA for the CDR3 is TGCGCCAGCAGCAGGAGTAGCGGGGTCCCTAGCACAGATACGCAGTATTTT. It specifies CASSRSSGVPSTDTQYF.

The CDR3, as DNA: TGCGCCAGCAGCTTGGTATCTCGGGGTAATTCACCCCTCCACTTT. It codes for CASSLVSRGNSPLHF. The genes are TRBV5-1 and TRBJ1-6, with no clear D. This CDR3 contains 15 residues. Looked up from germline, CDR1 is SGHRS and CDR2 is YFSETQ. V shed 0 bases and J shed 6 bases, with 10 bases lying between them.